Listed below are T cell receptor beta chains from one sample, sequenced in a study of T-cell reconstitution after alpha-beta-depleted transplantation in children. Using its own MiXCR run on the PCR reads, TCRdb lists one record per CDR3 protein. The sample has approximately 350,000 distinct CDR3 sequences, around 16% seen once. Specimen: PBMCs, mostly from graft donor cells, collected 360 days after TCRalphabeta/CD19-depleted stem cell transplant. These receptors were taken from a male patient aged 2-15 years who had a stem cell transplant for acute lymphoblastic leukemia, so the T cells may come from the graft donor. Both conserved end residues are part of each CDR3. A D gene is named only where the DNA matches it firmly. Only part of the rows carry a size: once, few, many, or a class if the clone is expanded.

v_call: TRBV4-3
d_call: .
clone_size: .
j_call: TRBJ2-5
cdr3_aa: CASSQAGEEETQYF
cdr3_nt: TGCGCCAGCAGCCAAGCGGGAGAGGAAGAGACCCAGTACTTC

v_call: TRBV20-1
d_call: TRBD2
clone_size: few
j_call: TRBJ2-7
cdr3_aa: CSASEAGVMEQYF
cdr3_nt: TGCAGTGCTAGTGAAGCGGGAGTAATGGAGCAGTACTTC

v_call: TRBV11-2
d_call: .
clone_size: .
j_call: TRBJ2-5
cdr3_aa: CASSPLRLDQETQYF
cdr3_nt: TGTGCCAGCAGCCCCCTTCGACTCGACCAAGAGACCCAGTACTTC

v_call: TRBV6-1
d_call: TRBD2
clone_size: many
j_call: TRBJ2-1
cdr3_aa: CASSGLLAGVISEQFF
cdr3_nt: TGTGCCAGCAGTGGCCTACTAGCGGGAGTAATTAGTGAGCAGTTCTTC

v_call: TRBV3-1
d_call: .
clone_size: .
j_call: TRBJ2-2
cdr3_aa: CASSQVGGGGELFF
cdr3_nt: TGTGCCAGCAGCCAAGTGGGGGGTGGCGGGGAGCTGTTTTTT

v_call: TRBV5-1
d_call: .
clone_size: .
j_call: TRBJ2-7
cdr3_aa: CASSLDWDEQYF
cdr3_nt: TGCGCCAGCAGCTTGGACTGGGACGAGCAGTACTTC

v_call: TRBV28
d_call: TRBD1
clone_size: few
j_call: TRBJ1-5
cdr3_aa: CASSPTGGFGQPQHF
cdr3_nt: TGTGCCAGCAGTCCGACAGGGGGCTTTGGTCAGCCCCAGCATTTT

v_call: TRBV11-3
d_call: .
clone_size: few
j_call: TRBJ2-1
cdr3_aa: CASSLAGHEQFF
cdr3_nt: TGTGCCAGCAGCTTAGCGGGCCATGAGCAGTTCTTC

v_call: TRBV29-1
d_call: .
clone_size: many
j_call: TRBJ2-3
cdr3_aa: CSADPGTTDTQYF
cdr3_nt: TGCAGCGCAGACCCGGGGACCACAGATACGCAGTATTTT

v_call: TRBV28
d_call: .
clone_size: many
j_call: TRBJ2-2
cdr3_aa: CASSSWSLANTGELFF
cdr3_nt: TGTGCCAGCAGCTCCTGGAGTCTAGCGAACACCGGGGAGCTGTTTTTT

v_call: TRBV5-1
d_call: TRBD1
clone_size: .
j_call: TRBJ1-6
cdr3_aa: CASSPPGQSRSSYNSPLHF
cdr3_nt: TGCGCCAGCAGCCCACCGGGACAGTCTAGGAGCTCCTATAATTCACCCCTCCACTTT

v_call: TRBV10-3
d_call: TRBD1
clone_size: few
j_call: TRBJ2-7
cdr3_aa: CAISDPRGHLIYEQYF
cdr3_nt: TGTGCCATCAGTGACCCCAGGGGGCATCTAATTTACGAGCAGTACTTC

v_call: TRBV5-1
d_call: .
clone_size: few
j_call: TRBJ1-2
cdr3_aa: CASSFGVSNYGYTF
cdr3_nt: TGCGCCAGCAGCTTCGGGGTCTCTAACTATGGCTACACCTTC

v_call: TRBV4-2
d_call: .
clone_size: .
j_call: TRBJ1-2
cdr3_aa: CASSQDRKGESNGYTF
cdr3_nt: TGTGCCAGCAGCCAAGATCGTAAGGGGGAAAGCAATGGCTACACCTTC

v_call: TRBV27
d_call: .
clone_size: .
j_call: TRBJ2-6
cdr3_aa: CASSWQGSGANVLTF
cdr3_nt: TGTGCCAGCAGTTGGCAGGGTTCTGGGGCCAACGTCCTGACTTTC

v_call: TRBV28
d_call: .
clone_size: .
j_call: TRBJ2-1
cdr3_aa: CASSLRRLNEQFF
cdr3_nt: TGTGCCAGCAGTTTACGGAGACTAAATGAGCAGTTCTTC

v_call: TRBV4-1
d_call: TRBD2
clone_size: many
j_call: TRBJ2-2
cdr3_aa: CASSQDGLDTGELFF
cdr3_nt: TGCGCCAGCAGCCAAGATGGACTAGACACCGGGGAGCTGTTTTTT

v_call: TRBV7-8
d_call: .
clone_size: .
j_call: TRBJ2-7
cdr3_aa: CASSLAIHEQYF
cdr3_nt: TGTGCCAGCAGCTTAGCGATCCACGAGCAGTACTTC

v_call: TRBV29-1
d_call: .
clone_size: few
j_call: TRBJ2-7
cdr3_aa: CSVEVSYEQYF
cdr3_nt: TGCAGCGTTGAGGTCAGCTACGAGCAGTACTTC

v_call: TRBV20-1
d_call: TRBD2
clone_size: few
j_call: TRBJ2-3
cdr3_aa: CSARRGTSLPDTQYF
cdr3_nt: TGCAGTGCTAGACGGGGGACTAGCTTGCCAGATACGCAGTATTTT

v_call: TRBV5-1
d_call: TRBD2
clone_size: many
j_call: TRBJ2-1
cdr3_aa: CASSLRAGGIHEQFF
cdr3_nt: TGCGCCAGCAGCTTGCGAGCGGGAGGGATACATGAGCAGTTCTTC

v_call: TRBV29-1
d_call: .
clone_size: .
j_call: TRBJ2-1
cdr3_aa: CSVPDPDRERWFF
cdr3_nt: TGCAGCGTGCCCGACCCAGACCGGGAAAGGTGGTTCTTC

v_call: TRBV7-2
d_call: .
clone_size: few
j_call: TRBJ2-5
cdr3_aa: CASSFGQLRQETQYF
cdr3_nt: TGTGCCAGCAGCTTTGGGCAGTTACGGCAAGAGACCCAGTACTTC

v_call: TRBV12-3/TRBV12-4
d_call: TRBD2
clone_size: .
j_call: TRBJ2-7
cdr3_aa: CASSPSGKQYF
cdr3_nt: TGTGCCAGCAGTCCTAGCGGGAAGCAGTACTTC

v_call: TRBV11-2
d_call: TRBD2
clone_size: .
j_call: TRBJ2-5
cdr3_aa: CASSLFPGLADQETQYF
cdr3_nt: TGTGCCAGCAGCCTATTCCCGGGACTAGCGGATCAAGAGACCCAGTACTTC

v_call: TRBV20-1
d_call: .
clone_size: .
j_call: TRBJ2-5
cdr3_aa: CSARAGMLGAETQYF
cdr3_nt: TGCAGTGCTAGGGCCGGGATGTTGGGAGCGGAGACCCAGTACTTC

v_call: TRBV7-3
d_call: .
clone_size: .
j_call: TRBJ2-6
cdr3_aa: CASSLYPLSSGANVLTF
cdr3_nt: TGTGCCAGCAGCTTATATCCGTTAAGCTCTGGGGCCAACGTCCTGACTTTC

v_call: TRBV6-5
d_call: TRBD2
clone_size: few
j_call: TRBJ2-7
cdr3_aa: CASSYSRATSRTYEQYF
cdr3_nt: TGTGCCAGCAGTTACTCGAGAGCGACTAGCAGAACCTACGAGCAGTACTTC

v_call: TRBV7-2
d_call: .
clone_size: .
j_call: TRBJ1-5
cdr3_aa: CASTVFGLNQPQHF
cdr3_nt: TGTGCCAGCACCGTTTTCGGCCTCAATCAGCCCCAGCATTTT

v_call: TRBV5-5
d_call: .
clone_size: few
j_call: TRBJ2-4
cdr3_aa: CASSSNLFSIAKNIQYF
cdr3_nt: TGTGCCAGCAGCTCGAACCTCTTTTCCATAGCCAAAAACATTCAGTACTTC

v_call: TRBV9
d_call: TRBD2
clone_size: .
j_call: TRBJ2-7
cdr3_aa: CASSAWASGSYEQYF
cdr3_nt: TGTGCCAGCAGCGCCTGGGCTAGCGGATCCTACGAGCAGTACTTC

v_call: TRBV27
d_call: TRBD2
clone_size: few
j_call: TRBJ2-7
cdr3_aa: CASSLSPLAAYEQYF
cdr3_nt: TGTGCCAGCAGTTTATCCCCACTAGCGGCCTACGAGCAGTACTTC

v_call: TRBV12-3/TRBV12-4
d_call: TRBD1
clone_size: .
j_call: TRBJ2-1
cdr3_aa: CASRKRTGNNEQFF
cdr3_nt: TGTGCCAGCAGGAAGAGGACAGGGAACAATGAGCAGTTCTTC

v_call: TRBV4-2
d_call: .
clone_size: few
j_call: TRBJ1-6
cdr3_aa: CASSQLGSQANSPLHF
cdr3_nt: TGTGCCAGCAGCCAATTGGGCAGCCAAGCTAATTCACCCCTCCACTTT

v_call: TRBV12-3/TRBV12-4
d_call: .
clone_size: few
j_call: TRBJ2-3
cdr3_aa: CASMISGPTDTQYF
cdr3_nt: TGTGCCAGCATGATTAGCGGACCCACAGATACGCAGTATTTT

v_call: TRBV20-1
d_call: .
clone_size: many
j_call: TRBJ2-5
cdr3_aa: CSALETAQTQYF
cdr3_nt: TGCAGTGCTCTTGAGACTGCCCAGACCCAGTACTTC

v_call: TRBV4-3
d_call: TRBD2
clone_size: many
j_call: TRBJ2-1
cdr3_aa: CASSPLHGPPGTSGYNEQFF
cdr3_nt: TGCGCCAGCAGCCCTTTACATGGGCCTCCCGGGACTAGCGGCTACAATGAGCAGTTCTTC

v_call: TRBV28
d_call: TRBD1
clone_size: many
j_call: TRBJ2-7
cdr3_aa: CASRRTGLPPEQYF
cdr3_nt: TGTGCCAGCAGGCGGACAGGCCTCCCTCCTGAGCAGTACTTC

v_call: TRBV6-1
d_call: .
clone_size: few
j_call: TRBJ2-7
cdr3_aa: CASSLTGWRAYEQYF
cdr3_nt: TGTGCCAGCAGCCTTACAGGGTGGCGAGCCTACGAGCAGTACTTC

v_call: TRBV9
d_call: TRBD1
clone_size: few
j_call: TRBJ1-6
cdr3_aa: CASSPQDRPVYNSPLHF
cdr3_nt: TGTGCCAGCAGCCCACAGGACAGGCCGGTCTATAATTCACCCCTCCACTTT

v_call: TRBV7-3
d_call: .
clone_size: few
j_call: TRBJ2-7
cdr3_aa: CASSFDPGHLYEQYF
cdr3_nt: TGTGCCAGCAGCTTCGACCCGGGCCATCTCTACGAGCAGTACTTC

v_call: TRBV6-5
d_call: .
clone_size: few
j_call: TRBJ2-1
cdr3_aa: CASSYLHLGPTRRNEQFF
cdr3_nt: TGTGCCAGCAGTTACCTTCACCTTGGGCCGACTCGACGTAATGAGCAGTTCTTC

v_call: TRBV12-3/TRBV12-4
d_call: TRBD2
clone_size: few
j_call: TRBJ2-5
cdr3_aa: CASSFVLAGGQETQYF
cdr3_nt: TGTGCCAGCAGTTTTGTTCTAGCGGGAGGGCAAGAGACCCAGTACTTC

v_call: TRBV3-1
d_call: .
clone_size: .
j_call: TRBJ2-1
cdr3_aa: CASSPSSALYNEQFF
cdr3_nt: TGTGCCAGCAGCCCTTCTAGCGCTCTTTACAATGAGCAGTTCTTC

v_call: TRBV7-9
d_call: TRBD2
clone_size: .
j_call: TRBJ2-1
cdr3_aa: CASGPGTSGITEQFF
cdr3_nt: TGTGCCAGCGGACCCGGGACTAGCGGGATTACTGAGCAGTTCTTC

v_call: TRBV7-2
d_call: .
clone_size: .
j_call: TRBJ2-5
cdr3_aa: CASSLGGPKETQYF
cdr3_nt: TGTGCCAGCAGCTTAGGGGGGCCCAAAGAGACCCAGTACTTC

v_call: TRBV7-2
d_call: .
clone_size: few
j_call: TRBJ2-7
cdr3_aa: CASGSLRTYEQYF
cdr3_nt: TGTGCCAGCGGCTCCCTAAGGACCTACGAGCAGTACTTC

v_call: TRBV11-3
d_call: .
clone_size: .
j_call: TRBJ2-1
cdr3_aa: CASSHGQTIEQFF
cdr3_nt: TGTGCCAGCAGCCATGGTCAGACTATTGAGCAGTTCTTC

v_call: TRBV20-1
d_call: TRBD1
clone_size: .
j_call: TRBJ2-1
cdr3_aa: CCAVDRVLGATEDEQFF
cdr3_nt: TGCTGTGCTGTGGACAGGGTACTTGGGGCGACTGAAGATGAGCAGTTCTTC

v_call: TRBV6-2/TRBV6-3
d_call: .
clone_size: .
j_call: TRBJ2-7
cdr3_aa: CASSPVQDEQYF
cdr3_nt: TGTGCCAGCAGCCCCGTCCAGGACGAGCAGTACTTC

v_call: TRBV29-1
d_call: TRBD2
clone_size: .
j_call: TRBJ2-1
cdr3_aa: CSVEEVTGTSSYNEQFF
cdr3_nt: TGCAGCGTTGAGGAGGTTACCGGGACTAGCAGCTACAATGAGCAGTTCTTC